A single sample gave rise to the 20 T cell receptor beta chains below, sequenced in a study of read filtering for tumor transcriptome and immune sequencing. The library was built from around 400 ng RNA with molecular barcoded adaptors for alpha/delta and beta/gamma chains. TCRdb redid the calling of the reads with MiXCR, one entry per CDR3 protein. The sample consists of about 57,000 distinct CDR3 sequences, roughly 20% of them appearing once. The specimen was a population of CD138-negative cells sorted from bone marrow. These TCRs come from a donor at least 40 years old with multiple myeloma.

The gene calls are TRBV19 and TRBJ2-7; D remains unclear. Trimming cost V 4 bases and J 6 bases, with 16 bases left between them. Germline V gene sequence: CDR1 LNHDA, CDR2 SQIVND (reference sequence). The length of the CDR3 is 14 residues. The CDR3 protein is CASSTDSGPGEQYF. In DNA form, the CDR3 reads TGTGCCAGTAGTACCGACTCCGGGCCCGGCGAGCAGTACTTC. Supplemented by reference TRBV19 and TRBJ2-7, the full variable domain reads DGGITQSPKYLFRKEGQNVTLSCEQNLNHDAMYWYRQDPGQGLRLIYYSQIVNDFQKGDIAEGYSVSREKKESFPLTVTSAQKNPTAFYLCASSTDSGPGEQYFGPGTRLTVT.

This clonotype was seen repeatedly, ten times or more. The chain uses TRBV20-1 and TRBJ2-3; D ambiguous. Germline assignment: CDR1 DFQATT and CDR2 SNEGSKA (reference sequence). V lost 4 bases to trimming and J lost 1 base, with 9 bases between them. The CDR3 length is 13 residues. The CDR3 loop reads CSATDFRTDTQYF. CDR3 nucleotides: TGCAGTGCTACTGACTTCCGCACAGATACGCAGTATTTT.

This clonotype came up a few times. In nucleotides, the CDR3 is TGTGCCAGCAGCTTAGTCGCCGGGGGCAATGAAAAACTGTTTTTT. Amino acid sequence: CASSLVAGGNEKLFF. The chain links TRBV7-9 to TRBJ1-4, with a tentative D call TRBD1 (6 bases). The CDR3 is 15 amino acids. CDR1 is SEHNR and CDR2 is FQNEAQ in the germline V gene (reference sequence). V lost 1 base to trimming and J lost 5 bases, with 11 bases between them.

This clonotype was counted at least ten times. The chain is built from TRBV15 and TRBJ1-6; possibly TRBD1 for D (5 bases). The V end was cut by 8 bases, the J end by 10 bases, with 12 bases between. This CDR3 spans 12 amino acids. Germline loops: CDR1 LNHNV, CDR2 YYDKDF (reference sequence). The CDR3 DNA follows: TGTGCCACCGGGGGGTTCACCTCACCCCTCCACTTT. Encoded protein: CATGGFTSPLHF. Looking up the rest from reference TRBV15 and TRBJ1-6 gives the full variable domain: DAMVIQNPRYQVTQFGKPVTLSCSQTLNHNVMYWYQQKSSQAPKLLFHYYDKDFNNEADTPDNFQSRRPNTSFCFLDIRSPGLGDTAMYLCATGGFTSPLHFGNGTRLTVT.

This clonotype was observed at least ten times. This chain connects TRBV12-3 or TRBV12-4 to TRBJ2-5, with D perhaps matching TRBD1 (5 bases). Deletions cut 6 bases from V and 1 base from J, with 12 bases between. The CDR3 spans 14 residues. The CDR3 DNA is TGTGCCAGCAGGGATGACAGAGCCCAAGAGACCCAGTACTTC. This translates into CASRDDRAQETQYF.

This clonotype was recorded at least ten times. This chain links TRBV5-1 with TRBJ2-1; D is possibly TRBD1 or TRBD2 (6 bases each). The V gene lost 5 bases and the J gene lost 5 bases, with 26 bases spanning the gap. CDR1 and CDR2 from the germline V gene are SGHRS and YFSETQ. The CDR3 is 18 residues long. The CDR3 DNA reads TGCGCCAGCAGTAGTTTAGGGGGGATAGGACTATTACACAATGAGCAGTTCTTC. Translating it yields CASSSLGGIGLLHNEQFF.

On this clonotype itself: A much bigger clone sits one base away, suggesting this may be a read error. The V call is TRBV12-3 or TRBV12-4, the J call TRBJ2-2, with 7 bases identical to TRBD2. V gave up 3 bases and J gave up 3 bases; unmatched junction bases: 4. CDR3 length: 15 residues. The CDR3 here is CASSLGGRDTGELFF. DNA for the CDR3: TGTGCCAGCAGTTTGGGCGGGAGAGACACCGGGGAGCTGTTTTTT.

This clonotype was seen many times. This sequence joins TRBV6-1 and TRBJ2-3; D may be TRBD1 (6 bases). CDR3 length equals 14 residues. V lost 7 bases to trimming and J lost 1 base, with 12 bases between them. CDR1 is MNHNS, CDR2 SASEGT, per germline. The CDR3 here is CASNEPGGTDTQYF. The CDR3 bases are TGTGCCAGCAACGAACCAGGGGGCACAGATACGCAGTATTTT.

This clonotype was counted at least ten times. The chain carries TRBV11-2 and TRBJ2-7; tentative D call: TRBD1 (6 bases). This CDR3 is 15 amino acids long. The germline V and J ends were trimmed by 5 bases and 3 bases, with 17 bases remaining between them. The germline CDR1 and CDR2 sequences are SGHAT and FQNNGV. In nucleotides, the CDR3 is TGTGCCAGCAGCCCTCAGGGGATAGGGGGCTACGAGCAGTACTTC. Its translation is CASSPQGIGGYEQYF.

Only a few counts were recorded for this clonotype. Possible read error: a much larger clone is one base away. J is TRBJ2-3 and V is TRBV28; D is undetermined. This CDR3 is 14 amino acids long. V was clipped by 4 bases and J by 4 bases, with 12 bases between them. In germline, CDR1 is MDHEN, CDR2 SYDVKM. The CDR3 is CASSSPHLADTQYF. The CDR3 DNA reads as TGTGCCAGCAGTTCACCGCACCTGGCAGATACGCAGTATTTT.

This clonotype was observed at least ten times. The chain links TRBV20-1 to TRBJ1-5; D unclear. The CDR3 spans 15 residues. Germline V CDR1 and CDR2: DFQATT, SNEGSKA (reference sequence). V gave up 0 bases and J gave up 0 bases, with 9 bases separating them. This chain's CDR3 is CSARDTVYSNQPQHF. Here the CDR3 DNA reads TGCAGTGCTAGAGATACGGTTTATAGCAATCAGCCCCAGCATTTT.

V usage is TRBV29-1 and J usage is TRBJ2-1; 10 bases match TRBD2. Trimming cost V 4 bases and J 3 bases; bases outside gene matches: 9. Germline-derived CDR1 and CDR2 are SQVTM and ANQGSEA. This CDR3 contains 16 residues. Written as DNA, the CDR3 is TGCAGCGTTGGCCAGCTAGCGGGAGTATACTACAATGAGCAGTTCTTC. Protein sequence: CSVGQLAGVYYNEQFF.

This clonotype was seen many times. CDR3: CATSDLEGDEAFF. The CDR3 DNA reads TGTGCCACCAGTGATTTAGAGGGGGATGAAGCTTTCTTT. This rearrangement joins TRBV24-1 to TRBJ1-1; perhaps TRBD1 as D (6 bases). Germline CDR1 and CDR2: KGHDR and SFDVKD. There are 13 residues in the CDR3. With 1 base removed from V and 7 bases from J, the gap between germline ends came to 9 bases.

This clonotype was picked up many times. The chain links TRBV20-1 to TRBJ2-2; D remains ambiguous. The CDR3 runs to 12 residues. V gave up 2 bases and J gave up 7 bases, with 8 bases separating them. CDR1 is DFQATT and CDR2 is SNEGSKA in the germline V gene (reference sequence). In DNA, the CDR3 is TGCAGTGCTAGACGGGTGGACGGGGAGCTGTTTTTT. Protein product: CSARRVDGELFF.

The gene calls are TRBV11-2 and TRBJ2-1; D could derive from TRBD1 or TRBD2 (5 bases each). CDR3 length: 15 residues. V shed 4 bases and J shed 0 bases, with 10 bases lying between them. Germline CDR1 SGHAT, CDR2 FQNNGV. The CDR3 sequence: CASSSQGDSYNEQFF. In nucleotides, the CDR3 is TGTGCCAGCAGCTCCCAGGGAGACTCCTACAATGAGCAGTTCTTC.

The sample holds many counts of this clonotype. This chain uses TRBV6-5 with TRBJ2-7; TRBD1 agrees at 12 bases. The germline V gene encodes CDR1 MNHEY and CDR2 SVGAGI. The CDR3 covers 14 residues. With V trimmed by 2 bases and J by 5 bases, 1 base remained unmatched. DNA for the CDR3: TGTGCCAGCAGTTACGGGACAGGGGGCGACGAGCAGTACTTC. It yields the protein CASSYGTGGDEQYF.

Many counts were recorded for this clonotype. CDR3 sequence (DNA): TGTGCCACCAGGAAGGGACAGCTCTCCTACAATGAGCAGTTCTTC. Its translation is CATRKGQLSYNEQFF. V usage is TRBV15 and J usage is TRBJ2-1; 7 bases align to TRBD1. The CDR3 covers 15 residues. Germline V gene data show CDR1 as LNHNV and CDR2 as YYDKDF (reference sequence). Losses at the gene ends were 6 bases for V and 0 bases for J; bases not matched to a gene: 5.

On this clonotype itself: A much more abundant neighbour one base away suggests this may be a read error. The conserved phenylalanine or tryptophan is not found at the CDR3 terminus, so this likely reflects a read error. V and J are TRBV20-1 and TRBJ2-3; 12 nucleotides align to TRBD2. Losses at the gene ends were 7 bases for V and 5 bases for J; bases not matched to a gene: 10. The CDR3 is made up of 15 amino acids. Germline CDR1 reads DFQATT; CDR2 reads SNEGSKA (reference sequence). CDR3 sequence (DNA): TGCAGTGTTTCGGCGACTAGCGGGAGTGAAGATACGCAGTATCTT. It encodes CSVSATSGSEDTQYL.

This clonotype was found many times. The rearrangement links TRBV12-3 or TRBV12-4 to TRBJ2-2; D gene uncertain. The V gene lost 3 bases and the J gene lost 6 bases, with 17 bases spanning the gap. The CDR3 length is 16 residues. The CDR3 sequence is CASSLYLGSQAGELFF. Here the CDR3 DNA reads TGTGCCAGCAGTTTGTATTTGGGGTCCCAGGCCGGGGAGCTGTTTTTT.

Many counts were recorded for this clonotype. V gene TRBV6-5 combines with J gene TRBJ2-3; D is ambiguous. This CDR3 contains 14 residues. Germline V gives CDR1 MNHEY, CDR2 SVGAGI. V lost 7 bases, J lost 1 base, and 12 bases lay in between. Here the CDR3 reads CASKGTVGTDTQYF. CDR3 sequence (DNA): TGTGCCAGCAAGGGAACAGTGGGCACAGATACGCAGTATTTT.